A single sample is the source of the 27 T cell receptor beta chains below, sequenced in a study of blood T cell repertoires in COVID-19. TCRdb's table, derived via immunoSEQ multiplex PCR, lists solely in-frame clones and lacks some. Of a few hundred thousand clones in the sample, approximately 85% were seen once. The sequenced sample was peripheral blood. These receptors were obtained from a woman in her seventies with acute or convalescent COVID-19.

The chain is built from TRBV7-9 and TRBJ2-5; D is possibly TRBD1 (5 bases). This CDR3 is 13 amino acids long. The germline V gene encodes CDR1 SEHNR and CDR2 FQNEAQ (reference sequence). The V end lost 5 bases, the J end lost 5 bases, and 12 bases lay between the germline ends. The chain's CDR3 is CASSQTGGETQYF. As DNA, the CDR3 is TGTGCCAGCAGCCAAACAGGCGGTGAGACCCAGTACTTC.

The chain links TRBV7-9 to TRBJ2-2; D might be TRBD1 (6 bases). Germline CDR1 reads SEHNR; CDR2 reads FQNEAQ (reference sequence). The CDR3 runs to 15 residues. Between the trimmed V and J ends, which lost 11 bases and 2 bases, there was a span of 18 bases. The DNA for the CDR3 is TGTGCCCTTACACAGGGATCGGCTAACACCGGGGAGCTGTTTTTT. Protein: CALTQGSANTGELFF.

V and J are TRBV23-1 and TRBJ1-6; 8 bases line up with TRBD1. TRBV23-1 is an open reading frame, and its role is uncertain. J lost 9 bases, V lost 6 bases, and 10 bases had no gene match. The CDR3 consists of 15 residues. The chain's CDR3 is CASSHRQGSVSPLHF. CDR3 nucleotides: TGCGCCAGCAGCCATCGACAGGGGTCGGTTTCACCCCTCCACTTT.

V gene TRBV7-8 combines with J gene TRBJ2-7; tentatively, D is TRBD1 (6 bases). CDR3 length: 14 residues. Germline V gene data show CDR1 as SGHVS and CDR2 as FQNEAQ. Trimming removed 5 bases from V and 7 bases from J, with 18 bases in between. The CDR3 DNA is TGTGCCAGCAGCCGAGTTGGGGGCGTTGATGAGCAGTACTTC. As protein: CASSRVGGVDEQYF.

This rearrangement joins TRBV29-1 to TRBJ1-2, with TRBD1 identical over 8 bases. Germline-derived CDR1 and CDR2 are SQVTM and ANQGSEA. The CDR3 totals 13 residues. V lost 5 bases and J lost 4; bases outside the gene matches: 6. This CDR3 is CSVQTGGSYGYTF. The CDR3 DNA is TGCAGCGTTCAAACAGGGGGGAGCTATGGCTACACCTTC.

The rearrangement joins TRBV4-1 to TRBJ2-7, with TRBD2 as a possible D gene (5 bases). The CDR3 is 13 amino acids. Germline CDR1 and CDR2: MGHRA and YSYEKL. Trimming took 2 bases from V and 5 from J, leaving 10 bases between them. CDR3 protein: CASSQTRGDEQYF. The CDR3 DNA sequence: TGCGCCAGCAGCCAAACTCGGGGTGACGAGCAGTACTTC.

CDR3 residues: CASSPPGWPTEAFF. The DNA for the CDR3 is TGTGCCAGCTCACCCCCGGGGTGGCCCACTGAAGCTTTCTTT. J is TRBJ1-1 and V is TRBV18; D is uncertain. The CDR3 has 14 residues. The V and J ends lost 3 bases and 4 bases respectively, with 12 bases between them. Germline V gene sequence: CDR1 KGHSH, CDR2 LQKENI.

This chain joins TRBV5-1 and TRBJ1-3; no firm D call. The length of the CDR3 is 15 residues. Germline V lookup: CDR1 SGHRS, CDR2 YFSETQ. The ends were cut back, 1 base at V and 1 base at J, with 9 bases in the middle. In DNA, the CDR3 is TGCGCCAGCAGCTTGACAGTTTCGTCTGGAAACACCATATATTTT. Translating it yields CASSLTVSSGNTIYF.

The chain has TRBV29-1 and TRBJ2-1; D might be TRBD2 (6 bases). The CDR3 covers 15 residues. The ends were cut back, 4 bases at V and 7 bases at J, with 20 bases in the middle. CDR1 and CDR2 (germline): SQVTM, ANQGSEA. The CDR3 nucleotides read TGCAGCGTTGCGGACTACCGGCCGGCGGGGAATGAGCAGTTCTTC. It encodes CSVADYRPAGNEQFF.

The chain combines TRBV5-1 with TRBJ2-5; possible D gene TRBD1, 5 bases. The CDR3 extends over 13 amino acids. From germline, CDR1 is SGHRS and CDR2 YFSETQ. Trimming left V 0 bases short and J 3 bases short, with 6 bases between. The CDR3 bases are TGCGCCAGCAGCTTGGAGGGGAAAGAGACCCAGTACTTC. Amino acid sequence: CASSLEGKETQYF.

The V and J genes are TRBV2 and TRBJ2-1; TRBD1 matches at 7 bases. CDR1 and CDR2 from the germline V gene are SNHLY and FYNNEI. This CDR3 comprises 13 residues. The junction had 9 bases not matched to a gene; V was cut back by 8 bases and J by 8 bases. This chain's CDR3 is CASGDSGVDEQFF. CDR3 in DNA: TGTGCCAGCGGGGACAGTGGGGTCGATGAGCAGTTCTTC.

V is TRBV5-1 and J is TRBJ2-7; D perhaps matches TRBD2 (5 bases). The V gene's germline CDR1 is SGHRS and CDR2 YFSETQ. V shed 6 bases and J shed 2 bases, with 15 bases lying between them. The CDR3 is 14 amino acids. In DNA form, the CDR3 reads TGCGCCAGCACCTCCCGCGAGGGTGCCTACGAGCAGTACTTC. It translates to CASTSREGAYEQYF.

This chain uses TRBV5-4 with TRBJ1-1; TRBD1 matches 7 bases. CDR3 size: 15 residues. J was trimmed by 4 bases and V by 4 bases; bases with no gene match: 10. Germline V gene sequence: CDR1 SGHNT, CDR2 YYREEE (reference sequence). CDR3 residues: CASSPRGGGATEAFF. For the CDR3, the DNA is TGTGCCAGCAGCCCCCGTGGAGGGGGCGCCACTGAAGCTTTCTTT.

This clone was seen just once. The chain employs TRBV18 and TRBJ2-7, with 9 positions matching TRBD1. Germline V gives CDR1 KGHSH, CDR2 LQKENI. The CDR3 is 16 amino acids. V lost 6 bases, J lost 3 bases, and 12 bases stayed unmatched. The CDR3 DNA sequence: TGTGCCAGCTCCGGAGGGGCCGGGACAGGGCTCTACGAGCAGTACTTC. Its translation: CASSGGAGTGLYEQYF.

This sequence joins TRBV6-6 and TRBJ1-1; possible D gene TRBD1, 5 bases. Germline CDR1 is MNHNY and CDR2 is SVGAGI (reference sequence). Trimming took 8 bases from V and 4 from J, leaving 17 bases between them. This CDR3 is built from 14 residues. The CDR3 reads CASWERGLTTEAFF. The CDR3 region has the DNA TGTGCCAGCTGGGAAAGGGGCTTGACCACTGAAGCTTTCTTT.

V is TRBV4-1 and J is TRBJ1-4, with no clear D. The CDR3 has 12 amino acids. The germline CDR1 and CDR2 sequences are MGHRA and YSYEKL. V was shortened by 1 base and J by 10 bases, with 7 bases between the two germline ends. The DNA of the CDR3 is TGCGCCAGCAGCCAAGTCGGTACAAAACTGTTTTTT. It is translated as CASSQVGTKLFF.

The chain recombines TRBV19 with TRBJ1-1; 8 nucleotides line up with TRBD1. After removal of 7 bases from V and 8 bases from J, the junction contained 12 bases not matched to a gene. This CDR3 is 14 amino acids long. Germline V gene data show CDR1 as LNHDA and CDR2 as SQIVND (reference sequence). CDR3 region: CASNINPGGQEAFF. CDR3 DNA sequence: TGTGCCAGTAACATTAATCCAGGGGGCCAAGAAGCTTTCTTT.

The rearrangement links TRBV27 to TRBJ1-1, with unresolved D. This CDR3 region has 16 residues. Germline values: CDR1 MNHEY, CDR2 SMNVEV (reference sequence). With 0 bases removed from V and 4 bases from J, the gap between germline ends came to 15 bases. The CDR3 loop reads CASSLSPVVIGTEAFF. For the CDR3, the DNA is TGTGCCAGCAGTTTATCTCCGGTAGTAATTGGCACTGAAGCTTTCTTT.

The chain uses TRBV3-1 (or the pseudogene TRBV3-2) and TRBJ1-1; no firm D call. Trimming shortened V by 3 bases and J by 6 bases, and 8 bases separated the two germline ends. The CDR3 is 12 amino acids. The V gene's germline CDR1 is LGHDT and CDR2 YNNKEL (reference sequence). CDR3 loop: CASSHYGAEAFF. For the CDR3, the DNA is TGTGCCAGCAGCCATTACGGGGCTGAAGCTTTCTTT.

The chain is built from TRBV19 and TRBJ2-7, with 7 positions matching TRBD1. The CDR3 loop spans 14 amino acids. After removal of 6 bases from V and 2 bases from J, the junction contained 7 bases not matched to a gene. Germline CDR1 is LNHDA and CDR2 is SQIVND (reference sequence). CDR3 nucleotides: TGTGCCAGTAGCCTAACAGGGGCAGCCTACGAGCAGTACTTC. This translates into CASSLTGAAYEQYF.

The chain is built from TRBV3-1 (or the pseudogene TRBV3-2) and TRBJ2-2, with D possibly TRBD1 on 5 matching bases. The V gene lost 4 bases and the J gene lost 4 bases, with 16 bases spanning the gap. Germline lookup yields CDR1 LGHDT and CDR2 YNNKEL (reference sequence). The CDR3 covers 16 residues. CDR3 amino acids: CASSLDPRAVTGELFF. The CDR3 region has the DNA TGTGCCAGCAGCCTGGATCCCAGGGCGGTCACCGGGGAGCTGTTTTTT.

In its sample, this clone was seen a few times. The chain has TRBV2 and TRBJ1-3; no clear D. The CDR3 has 12 residues. From germline, CDR1 is SNHLY and CDR2 FYNNEI. Deletions cut 6 bases from V and 7 bases from J, with 10 bases between. This chain's CDR3 is CASREGGNTIYF. In DNA, the CDR3 is TGTGCCAGCAGGGAGGGTGGGAACACCATATATTTT.

The chain joins TRBV6-5 to TRBJ2-5, with D tentatively TRBD2 (5 bases). Germline V gene sequence: CDR1 MNHEY, CDR2 SVGAGI. The length of the CDR3 is 14 residues. Trimming removed 6 bases at V and 5 bases at J, with 16 bases between. The CDR3 bases are TGTGCCAGCAGCCCCCGCGGGCGAGGGGAGACCCAGTACTTC. Protein product: CASSPRGRGETQYF.

This sequence joins TRBV30 and TRBJ2-7; D is unclear. The V end was cut by 1 base, the J end by 6 bases, with 10 bases between. CDR1 GTSNPN and CDR2 SVGIG come from the germline V gene (reference sequence). The CDR3 extends over 12 amino acids. The CDR3 DNA is TGTGCCTGGAGTGCAAGCCCGCTCGAGCAGTACTTC. Translating it yields CAWSASPLEQYF.

This clone is a singleton in its sample. A junction boundary mismatches the germline segment, possibly from a read error. The genes are TRBV7-9 and TRBJ1-2, with D perhaps matching TRBD1 (6 bases). CDR3 length: 13 amino acids. CDR1 and CDR2 from the germline V gene are SEHNR and FQNEAQ (reference sequence). The CDR3 coding sequence is TGTGCCAGCCGCTTGGACCACAGGGACGGCTACACCTTC. It encodes CASRLDHRDGYTF.

With respect to this clone: The same CDR3 arises from other DNA sequences in this sample as well. J is TRBJ1-5 and V is TRBV18; D might be TRBD1 (6 bases). Per the germline V gene, CDR1 is KGHSH and CDR2 is LQKENI. Trimming shortened V by 5 bases and J by 0 bases, and 8 bases separated the two germline ends. The CDR3 contains 14 residues. DNA of the CDR3: TGTGCCAGCTCAGGACAGAATAGCAATCAGCCCCAGCATTTT. Its translation is CASSGQNSNQPQHF.

The chain combines TRBV27 with TRBJ1-2, with D perhaps matching TRBD1 (6 bases). Germline values: CDR1 MNHEY, CDR2 SMNVEV (reference sequence). This CDR3 is 14 amino acids long. The V end lost 5 bases, the J end lost 8 bases, and 18 bases lay between the germline ends. CDR3 sequence: CASSGAEGVGGYTF. In nucleotides, the CDR3 is TGTGCCAGCAGTGGCGCCGAGGGGGTAGGCGGCTACACCTTC.